Below are 13 T cell receptor beta chains sequenced from a single sample in a study of type 1 and type 2 diabetes patients. PCR was run on genomic DNA. Amplification of the beta chain CDR3 used 30 forward and 13 reverse multiplex primers. Using its own MiXCR run on the multiplex PCR reads, TCRdb lists one record per CDR3 protein. Of 250,000 or so distinct CDR3 sequences listed, approximately 45% are singletons. Sequencing was carried out using peripheral blood mononuclear cells (PBMCs). Receptor source: a man between 18 and 29 years old with type 2 diabetes.

The J gene is TRBJ1-2, the V gene TRBV27, with D hard to call. This CDR3 region has 13 residues. The V end lost 2 bases, the J end lost 6 bases, and 10 bases lay between the germline ends. The V gene's germline CDR1 is MNHEY and CDR2 SMNVEV (reference sequence). In DNA, the CDR3 is TGTGCCAGCAGTTTAACCGGGATCCATGGCTACACCTTC. This sequence encodes CASSLTGIHGYTF.

This rearrangement joins TRBV2 to TRBJ2-3, with 12 bases that match TRBD1. Per the germline V gene, CDR1 is SNHLY and CDR2 is FYNNEI. V gave up 6 bases and J gave up 2 bases; unmatched junction bases: 9. The CDR3 has 17 residues. In nucleotides, the CDR3 is TGTGCCAGCAGCCCCTACCGGGACAGGGGGCTCACAGATACGCAGTATTTT. This gives the protein CASSPYRDRGLTDTQYF.

The rearrangement uses TRBV7-2 and TRBJ1-2; no definite D call. Looked up from germline, CDR1 is SGHTA and CDR2 is FQGNSA. This CDR3 is 12 amino acids long. Trimming took off 2 bases at V and 4 bases at J, with 5 bases between the two ends. The CDR3, as DNA: TGTGCCAGCAGCTTAATGGGCTATGGCTACACCTTC. Translating it yields CASSLMGYGYTF. The full variable domain, completed using reference TRBV7-2 and TRBJ1-2, is GAGVSQSPSNKVTEKGKDVELRCDPISGHTALYWYRQSLGQGLEFLIYFQGNSAPDKSGLPSDRFSAERTGGSVSTLTIQRTQQEDSAVYLCASSLMGYGYTFGSGTRLTVV.

The V and J genes are TRBV2 and TRBJ1-4, with a possible D match to TRBD1 (6 bases). CDR1 and CDR2 (germline): SNHLY, FYNNEI. V lost 0 bases and J lost 8, with 19 bases in between. The CDR3 extends over 17 amino acids. In DNA form, the CDR3 reads TGTGCCAGCAGTGAAGCGCTCGGGCACAGGGCAAGGGAAAAACTGTTTTTT. It is translated as CASSEALGHRAREKLFF.

Comment on this clonotype: The junction does not match germline at one end; this may be a read error. The chain couples TRBV7-9 to TRBJ1-2; D ambiguous. The CDR3 contains 16 residues. The germline V gene has CDR1 SEHNR and CDR2 FQNEAQ (reference sequence). The CDR3 coding sequence is TGTGCCAGCAGCTTTGAAGACGGGCGGATTAACCATGGCTACACCTTC. Its translation is CASSFEDGRINHGYTF.

CDR3 nucleotide sequence: TGTGCCAGCAGCCCCCCGACCGACGAGCAGTACTTC. It codes for CASSPPTDEQYF. The rearrangement joins TRBV3-1 to TRBJ2-7; no definite D call. Germline CDR1 and CDR2: LGHDT and YNNKEL (reference sequence). V was trimmed by 4 bases and J by 5 bases, leaving 9 bases between them. CDR3 length: 12 amino acids.

The chain combines TRBV9 with TRBJ1-2; no clear D. The V gene lost 7 bases and the J gene lost 8 bases, with 21 bases spanning the gap. Germline V gene lookup returns CDR1 SGDLS and CDR2 YYNGEE. The CDR3 sequence is 14 residues long. This CDR3 is CASRSVGIFGGYTF. CDR3 DNA sequence: TGTGCCAGCCGATCCGTCGGAATATTTGGAGGCTACACCTTC.

The DNA for the CDR3 is TGCGCCAGCAGCCCGGGGAGAGGGCGGACTAGCGGGAGTGGTTACGAGCAGTACTTC. Translation gives CASSPGRGRTSGSGYEQYF. The chain has TRBV5-1 and TRBJ2-7, with 13 bases that match TRBD2. This CDR3 is 19 amino acids long. CDR1 SGHRS and CDR2 YFSETQ come from the germline V gene. V gave up 4 bases and J gave up 4 bases; unmatched junction bases: 17.

Turning to this clonotype: Since a much larger clone is just one base distant, this may be a read error. This chain connects TRBV2 to TRBJ2-6; possibly TRBD1 for D (6 bases). This CDR3 contains 16 residues. Germline assignment: CDR1 SNHLY and CDR2 FYNNEI. This chain's CDR3 is CVSSLTGNSGANVLTF. The DNA of the CDR3 is TGTGTCAGCAGCCTCACAGGGAACTCTGGGGCCAACGTCCTGACTTTC.

The CDR3 spells CASNKLAGETQYF. CDR3 nucleotides: TGCGCCAGCAACAAACTAGCGGGAGAGACCCAGTACTTC. The gene calls are TRBV5-1 and TRBJ2-5; TRBD2 matches 9 bases. The germline CDR1 and CDR2 sequences are SGHRS and YFSETQ. With V trimmed by 6 bases and J by 4 bases, 4 bases remained unmatched. This CDR3 contains 13 residues.

This clonotype was seen a few times. The chain employs TRBV6-6 and TRBJ2-5; D might be TRBD2 (5 bases). The CDR3 has 14 amino acids. V was trimmed by 4 bases and J by 2 bases, leaving 11 bases between them. Per the germline V gene, CDR1 is MNHNY and CDR2 is SVGAGI (reference sequence). CDR3 sequence reads: CASSSRDPQETQYF. CDR3 coding DNA: TGTGCCAGCAGTTCTCGGGATCCTCAAGAGACCCAGTACTTC.

This clonotype showed up just once. V gene TRBV12-5 combines with J gene TRBJ1-4; 7 bases line up with TRBD1. Losses at the gene ends were 6 bases for V and 3 bases for J; bases not matched to a gene: 7. CDR1 is LGHNT, CDR2 FRNRAP, per germline. There are 15 residues in the CDR3. CDR3 sequence: CASGDRRSPNEKLFF. In nucleotides, the CDR3 is TGTGCTAGTGGGGACAGGAGAAGCCCTAATGAAAAACTGTTTTTT.

This clonotype was seen at least ten times. The J gene is TRBJ2-7, the V gene TRBV15, with no clear D. The CDR3 totals 11 residues. Germline V CDR1 and CDR2: LNHNV, YYDKDF (reference sequence). V gave up 6 bases and J gave up 6 bases, with 9 bases separating them. CDR3 amino acids: CATSEVGEQYF. CDR3 DNA: TGTGCCACCAGTGAGGTGGGCGAGCAGTACTTC.